These 29 T cell receptor beta chains came from one sample sequenced in a study of tumor and adjacent non-tumor tissue in lung cancer. No cell sorting was done before RNA was extracted from the tissue. The normal lung tissue was taken more than 3 cm from the tumor edge. A modified ARM-PCR protocol with three rounds of nested PCR amplified TCRbeta. TCRdb recomputed calls from the multiplex PCR reads with MiXCR, one row per CDR3 protein. Among about 110,000 distinct CDR3 sequences listed, around 57% were seen once. What was sequenced was distant non-tumor lung tissue. Receptors were obtained from a man aged 55 to 70 with non-small cell lung cancer.

As regards this clonotype: At one boundary the junction diverges from the germline segment, which might be a read error. V is TRBV6-5 and J is TRBJ1-6, with unresolved D. The CDR3 spans 14 residues. Germline loops: CDR1 MNHEY, CDR2 SVGAGI. For the CDR3, the DNA is TGTGCCTGCAGTTACTCAACGGAGGGAGGACCCATCCACTTT. Protein product: CACSYSTEGGPIHF.

This clonotype showed up just a few times. V usage is TRBV5-1 and J usage is TRBJ2-7, with D possibly TRBD1 on 6 matching bases. Trimming removed 3 bases at V and 6 bases at J, with 16 bases between. The CDR3 is 14 amino acids. Germline CDR1 and CDR2: SGHRS and YFSETQ. The CDR3 spells CASSSSGTTTEQYF. The CDR3 DNA sequence: TGCGCCAGCAGCTCCTCCGGGACAACCACCGAGCAGTACTTC.

V gene TRBV19 combines with J gene TRBJ1-2, with 7 bases matching TRBD1. The CDR3 has 13 residues. With 7 bases clipped from V and 5 bases from J, the junction kept 7 bases outside the gene matches. Germline CDR1 reads LNHDA; CDR2 reads SQIVND (reference sequence). The CDR3 DNA is TGTGCCAGTACCGCGGACAGGCTTTATGGCTACACCTTC. Its translation is CASTADRLYGYTF.

The rearrangement joins TRBV6-1 to TRBJ2-7; TRBD2 might be the D (5 bases). CDR3 length: 17 amino acids. Germline lookup yields CDR1 MNHNS and CDR2 SASEGT. V was trimmed by 1 base and J by 2 bases, leaving 18 bases between them. The CDR3 protein is CASSEGMHGLFTYEQYF. Here the CDR3 DNA reads TGTGCCAGCAGTGAAGGGATGCATGGACTCTTTACCTACGAGCAGTACTTC.

The CDR3 DNA follows: TGTGCCAGCAGTTTGCGGACAGGCACGAACACCGGGGAGCTGTTTTTT. Translated, it gives CASSLRTGTNTGELFF. The chain is built from TRBV27 and TRBJ2-2; 7 bases match TRBD1. Germline V gives CDR1 MNHEY, CDR2 SMNVEV (reference sequence). The CDR3 runs to 16 residues. The J segment lost 0 bases and the V segment lost 3 bases, leaving 4 bases of the junction unmatched.

Details on this clonotype: Possible read error: a much larger clone is one base away. The chain couples TRBV20-1 to TRBJ1-6; the match to TRBD1 covers 9 bases. CDR1 DFQATT and CDR2 SNEGSKA come from the germline V gene (reference sequence). There are 14 residues in the CDR3. CDR3 DNA sequence: TGCTGTGCTAGGGACAGGGCCCATAATTCACCCCTCCACTTT. Its translation is CCARDRAHNSPLHF.

Comments on this clonotype: This clone may be a read error of a much larger clone one base away. This chain joins TRBV5-1 and TRBJ2-1, with a possible D match to TRBD2 (7 bases). Germline V gives CDR1 SGHRS, CDR2 YFSETQ. The CDR3 is 17 residues long. Here the CDR3 reads CASTKEASLVIGGEGVF. CDR3 in DNA: TGCGCCAGCACGAAAGAAGCCTCACTAGTCATTGGTGGGGAGGGGGTCTTC.

This clonotype was counted between two and nine times. The V call is TRBV28, the J call TRBJ2-7; possible D gene TRBD2, 5 bases. The CDR3 is 14 amino acids. Germline assignment: CDR1 MDHEN and CDR2 SYDVKM. V lost 6 bases to trimming and J lost 0 bases, with 12 bases between them. In DNA, the CDR3 is TGTGCCAGCAGAATCAGCGGCAGCTCCTACGAGCAGTACTTC. Translating it yields CASRISGSSYEQYF. The full variable domain, its missing parts supplied by reference TRBV28 and TRBJ2-7, is DVKVTQSSRYLVKRTGEKVFLECVQDMDHENMFWYRQDPGLGLRLIYFSYDVKMKEKGDIPEGYSVSREKKERFSLILESASTNQTSMYLCASRISGSSYEQYFGPGTRLTVT.

V gene TRBV20-1 combines with J gene TRBJ2-1, with no clear D. Trimming left V 3 bases short and J 5 bases short, with 20 bases between. The CDR3 loop spans 16 amino acids. Germline values: CDR1 DFQATT, CDR2 SNEGSKA (reference sequence). CDR3: CSASILTGTANNEQFF. DNA for the CDR3: TGCAGTGCTAGTATACTAACTGGCACCGCGAACAATGAGCAGTTCTTC.

The CDR3 protein is CSAQYVQNTIYF. The CDR3 coding sequence is TGCAGTGCTCAGTACGTACAAAACACCATATATTTT. The V call is TRBV20-1, the J call TRBJ1-3; D is ambiguous. The CDR3 consists of 12 residues. Between the trimmed V and J ends, which lost 5 bases and 6 bases, there was a span of 11 bases. Germline-derived CDR1 and CDR2 are DFQATT and SNEGSKA (reference sequence).

The chain couples TRBV2 to TRBJ1-5, with 7 bases aligning to TRBD1. From germline, CDR1 is SNHLY and CDR2 FYNNEI. The CDR3 totals 14 residues. V was clipped by 3 bases and J by 2 bases; unmatched bases: 1. CDR3 bases: TGTGCCAGCAGTGATACAGGGGGCAATCAGCCCCAGCATTTT. It specifies CASSDTGGNQPQHF. The variable domain in full, with the rest retrieved from reference TRBV2 and TRBJ1-5, is EPEVTQTPSHQVTQMGQEVILRCVPISNHLYFYWYRQILGQKVEFLVSFYNNEISEKSEIFDDQFSVERPDGSNFTLKIRSTKLEDSAMYFCASSDTGGNQPQHFGDGTRLSIL.

This clonotype was observed at least ten times. The chain employs TRBV6-2 or TRBV6-3 and TRBJ2-7, with TRBD1 as a possible D gene (5 bases). V was pared by 2 bases and J by 4 bases, with 9 bases between. The CDR3 loop spans 13 amino acids. Per the germline V gene, CDR1 is MNHEY and CDR2 is SVGEGT. CDR3 amino acids: CASSYPTAYEQYF. Here the CDR3 DNA reads TGTGCCAGCAGTTACCCGACAGCATACGAGCAGTACTTC.

To note about this clonotype: One end of the junction is discordant with germline, which a read error may explain. CDR3 DNA sequence: TGTCCCAGCAGCTTAGATTCAGATTCACCCCTCCACTTT. It is translated as CPSSLDSDSPLHF. V and J are TRBV7-9 and TRBJ1-6; unclear D gene. CDR3 length: 13 amino acids. CDR1 is SEHNR and CDR2 is FQNEAQ in the germline V gene (reference sequence).

Comments on this clonotype: A junction boundary mismatches the germline segment, possibly from a read error. The chain employs TRBV4-2 and TRBJ1-2, with a possible D match to TRBD1 (5 bases). Germline CDR1 is LGHNA and CDR2 is YNFKEQ. CDR3 length: 15 residues. Written as DNA, the CDR3 is TGTGCCAGTAGCCAAGCGCGTGGACAAAACTATGACTACACCTTC. Protein sequence: CASSQARGQNYDYTF.

With regard to this clonotype: At one end the junction does not follow the germline gene, possibly because of a read error. The genes are TRBV29-1 and TRBJ1-1; D uncertain. The germline V gene has CDR1 SQVTM and CDR2 ANQGSEA. The CDR3 is 12 amino acids. DNA of the CDR3: TGCAGCGTTCGCGTCGCGGGCACTGTAGCTTTCTTT. It specifies CSVRVAGTVAFF.

This clonotype has a handful of counts. A single base separates this from a much larger clone, so it may be a read error. The chain joins TRBV10-3 to TRBJ2-1, with TRBD1 identical over 8 bases. V lost 6 bases to trimming and J lost 8 bases; unmatched junction nucleotides: 12. The V gene's germline CDR1 is ENHRY and CDR2 SYGVKD. The CDR3 runs 15 residues. The CDR3 region has the DNA TGTGCCATCAGGGTCGGGACAGGATCGGTGGATGAGCAGTTCTTC. Its protein is CAIRVGTGSVDEQFF.

The J gene is TRBJ1-5, the V gene TRBV28; 8 nucleotides agree with TRBD1. The CDR3 extends over 15 amino acids. CDR1 MDHEN and CDR2 SYDVKM come from the germline V gene. The trim removed 6 bases at V and 4 bases at J, leaving 8 bases unmatched. The CDR3 DNA reads as TGTGCCAGCAGATCGGGCAGGGGGCGGAATCAGCCCCAGCATTTT. Protein: CASRSGRGRNQPQHF.

The DNA of the CDR3 is TGTGCCAGCAGTACCCCGATAATAGCGAGGGATAATGAGCAGTTCTTC. Its protein is CASSTPIIARDNEQFF. The chain links TRBV6-2 or TRBV6-3 to TRBJ2-1; tentative D call: TRBD2 (5 bases). Trimming took off 5 bases at V and 7 bases at J, with 21 bases between the two ends. The CDR3 extends over 16 amino acids. Germline-derived CDR1 and CDR2 are MNHEY and SVGEGT.

This rearrangement joins TRBV6-2 or TRBV6-3 to TRBJ2-7, with 7 positions matching TRBD1. Germline V gives CDR1 MNHEY, CDR2 SVGEGT. V shed 0 bases, J shed 0 bases, and the junction held 14 bases outside the gene matches. This CDR3 spans 19 amino acids. Here the CDR3 DNA reads TGTGCCAGCAGTTACTCGCGAGGACAGGTCTCTCCTTTCTCCTACGAGCAGTACTTC. The encoded protein is CASSYSRGQVSPFSYEQYF.

This clonotype was counted at least ten times. The CDR3 region has the DNA TGCGCCAGCAGCCAAGATACCCCTGTCTCTAGCACAGATACGCAGTATTTT. It is translated as CASSQDTPVSSTDTQYF. The V gene is TRBV4-3, the J gene TRBJ2-3; no firm D call. V lost 0 bases, J lost 0 bases, and 13 bases lay in between. The CDR3 runs to 17 residues. Per the germline V gene, CDR1 is LGHNA and CDR2 is YSLEER.

A note on this clonotype: A read error may account for a junction end that differs from germline. The chain recombines TRBV6-1 with TRBJ1-5; 7 bases agree with TRBD1. Germline CDR1 reads MNHNS; CDR2 reads SASEGT. The CDR3 has 16 amino acids. In DNA form, the CDR3 reads TGCGCCAGCAGAGATTGGGGCAGGGGGGGTAGCCAGCCCCAGCATTTT. It is translated as CASRDWGRGGSQPQHF.

Note on this clonotype: At one of its ends the junction is not consistent with the germline gene, which may arise from a read error. The rearrangement links TRBV6-6 to TRBJ1-1; TRBD1 might be the D (6 bases). The germline V gene has CDR1 MNHNY and CDR2 SVGAGI (reference sequence). This CDR3 has 13 residues. DNA for the CDR3: TGTGCCAGCAGGGGGGCCTGGGAGACTGAACCTTTCTTT. Protein sequence: CASRGAWETEPFF.

Details on this clonotype: This could be a read error, since a much larger clone is one nucleotide away. The V gene is TRBV11-2, the J gene TRBJ2-3; D is unresolved. Germline V gene data show CDR1 as SGHAT and CDR2 as FQNNGV. The CDR3 consists of 14 residues. The chain's CDR3 is CANSPSGPRDTQYF. The CDR3 nucleotides are TGTGCCAACAGCCCGTCGGGCCCGCGGGATACGCAGTATTTT.

For this clonotype: The junction departs from germline at one end; a sequencing error may be responsible. This chain links TRBV5-6 with TRBJ1-1; a possible D gene is TRBD1 (5 bases). The CDR3 contains 14 residues. Germline V lookup: CDR1 SGHDT, CDR2 YYEEEE. CDR3 nucleotides: TGCGCCAACAGCACGGCCAGGGTGGGGACTGAAGCTTTCTTT. Translated: CANSTARVGTEAFF. Using reference TRBV5-6 and TRBJ1-1 for the parts outside the CDR3, the full variable domain is DAGVTQSPTHLIKTRGQQVTLRCSPKSGHDTVSWYQQALGQGPQFIFQYYEEEERQRGNFPDRFSGHQFPNYSSELNVNALLLGDSALYLCANSTARVGTEAFFGQGTRLTVV.

This clonotype came up many times. The chain is built from TRBV5-1 and TRBJ2-1, with 12 nucleotides matching TRBD1. With V trimmed by 4 bases and J by 7 bases, 3 bases remained unmatched. The CDR3 loop spans 14 amino acids. Germline V CDR1 and CDR2: SGHRS, YFSETQ. This CDR3 is CASSQGQGANEQFF. In DNA form, the CDR3 reads TGCGCCAGCAGCCAGGGACAGGGGGCGAATGAGCAGTTCTTC.

On this clonotype: At one boundary the junction diverges from the germline segment, which might be a read error. This rearrangement joins TRBV6-5 to TRBJ1-2; D may be TRBD1 (5 bases). Germline CDR1 is MNHEY and CDR2 is SVGAGI. The CDR3 runs to 14 residues. This CDR3 is CASSYGQANYDYTF. The DNA for the CDR3 is TGTGCTAGCAGTTACGGACAAGCTAACTATGACTACACCTTC.

Of note for this clonotype: The junction and the germline gene differ at one end; a read error may be behind it. The chain joins TRBV4-1 to TRBJ2-1; D remains ambiguous. The germline V gene encodes CDR1 MGHRA and CDR2 YSYEKL. The CDR3 contains 16 residues. The CDR3 region is CTSTTQFGIPYNEQFF. In DNA form, the CDR3 reads TGCACCAGCACGACTCAGTTTGGGATTCCCTACAATGAGCAGTTCTTC.

Points on this clonotype: Because the CDR3 is missing its conserved closing phenylalanine or tryptophan, this is likely a read error. It is unclear where the CDR3 begins or ends on the DNA, so no DNA is shown, and the CDR3 is as TCRdb lists it. This sequence joins TRBV11-2 and TRBJ2-3; the table's D call, TRBD1, has no DNA check behind it. The CDR3 has 14 residues if both end residues are counted. Per germline, CDR1 SGHAT and CDR2 FQNNGV. The CDR3 sequence: CANSKGQGSDTKYL.

As for this clonotype: This may come from a read error, since a much larger clone is one base off. V usage is TRBV6-2 or TRBV6-3 and J usage is TRBJ1-2; a weak D match, TRBD1 (6 bases). This CDR3 spans 12 amino acids. V was cut by 10 bases and J by 7 bases, with 16 bases left in between. Germline V gives CDR1 MNHEY, CDR2 SVGEGT. CDR3 amino acids: CANRSGQLGYTF. The CDR3 nucleotides read TGTGCCAACAGAAGCGGACAGCTTGGCTACACCTTC.